The clone carrying this T cell receptor (beta chain) has a single count. This sample is drawn from a study of T cell changes during pregnancy in multiple sclerosis. Data came from immunoSEQ multiplex PCR; TCRdb stores just in-frame clones and leaves some out. The sample consists of tens of thousands of clones, 75% to 95% of them appearing once. The J segment lost 0 bases and the V segment lost 5 bases, leaving 6 bases of the junction unmatched. Germline V lookup: CDR1 MDHEN, CDR2 SYDVKM. This CDR3 spans 16 amino acids. This material consisted of CD8+ T cells from peripheral blood mononuclear cells, taken in the first trimester of pregnancy. This chain links TRBV28 with TRBJ2-7, with TRBD2 matching 11 bases. This sequence was found in a female donor with multiple sclerosis, enrolled in a pregnancy study. The CDR3 region is CASSPGLAGNSYEQYF. CDR3 bases: TGTGCCAGCAGTCCCGGACTAGCGGGCAACTCCTACGAGCAGTACTTC.